This passage covers 17 T cell receptor beta chains from one sample sequenced in a study of siplizumab effects on memory and regulatory T cells. This table comes from immunoSEQ multiplex PCR, and its TCRdb copy is limited to in-frame clones, with some not included. The sample records some 63,000 clones, 96% being singletons. Sequenced sample: naive CD8+ T cells sorted from blood. The source is a human donor in good health.

The CDR3 spells CASVAGGPKNEQFF. In nucleotides, the CDR3 is TGTGCCAGCGTGGCGGGGGGGCCAAAAAATGAGCAGTTCTTC. V is TRBV6-6 and J is TRBJ2-1, with TRBD2 matching 9 bases. J lost 7 bases, V lost 8 bases, and 9 bases had no gene match. The CDR3 extends over 14 amino acids. The germline CDR1 and CDR2 sequences are MNHNY and SVGAGI (reference sequence).

The V and J genes are TRBV7-9 and TRBJ1-2, with 11 bases fitting TRBD1. Per germline, CDR1 SEHNR and CDR2 FQNEAQ (reference sequence). The CDR3 consists of 15 residues. V lost 2 bases, J lost 8 bases, and 7 bases stayed unmatched. The CDR3, as DNA: TGTGCCAGCAGCTTAACCGGACAGGGGGCGAAAGGCTACACCTTC. This encodes CASSLTGQGAKGYTF.

CDR3 region: CASSQVPGLNNEQFF. The CDR3 DNA reads as TGTGCCAGCAGCCAAGTCCCAGGGCTGAACAATGAGCAGTTCTTC. The chain joins TRBV4-2 to TRBJ2-1, with D tentatively TRBD1 (5 bases). The germline V gene has CDR1 LGHNA and CDR2 YNFKEQ. With 1 base removed from V and 5 bases from J, the gap between germline ends came to 12 bases. The CDR3 length is 15 residues.

The chain combines TRBV4-3 with TRBJ1-5; 11 bases are shared with TRBD1. Losses at the gene ends were 4 bases for V and 7 bases for J; bases not matched to a gene: 6. The CDR3 runs 15 residues. Germline V gene lookup returns CDR1 LGHNA and CDR2 YSLEER. CDR3 bases: TGCGCCAGCAGCCGATGGACAGGGGGCGACCAGCCCCAGCATTTT. Protein product: CASSRWTGGDQPQHF.

The J gene is TRBJ1-1, the V gene TRBV19; D uncertain. This CDR3 region has 13 residues. CDR1 is LNHDA, CDR2 SQIVND, per germline (reference sequence). With 7 bases removed from V and 3 bases from J, the gap between germline ends came to 12 bases. The chain's CDR3 is CASIAGIDTEAFF. As DNA, the CDR3 is TGTGCCAGTATAGCCGGGATCGACACTGAAGCTTTCTTT. The full variable domain, completed using reference TRBV19 and TRBJ1-1, is DGGITQSPKYLFRKEGQNVTLSCEQNLNHDAMYWYRQDPGQGLRLIYYSQIVNDFQKGDIAEGYSVSREKKESFPLTVTSAQKNPTAFYLCASIAGIDTEAFFGQGTRLTVV.

This clone showed up just once. The V gene is TRBV6-5, the J gene TRBJ2-1; 7 positions match TRBD2. The germline CDR1 and CDR2 sequences are MNHEY and SVGAGI. V lost 2 bases and J lost 8; bases outside the gene matches: 9. This CDR3 contains 15 residues. CDR3 coding DNA: TGTGCCAGCAGTTACGTAGAGACTAGCCGTCATGAGCAGTTCTTC. It yields the protein CASSYVETSRHEQFF.

This sequence joins TRBV19 and TRBJ1-1; no clear D. This CDR3 has 15 amino acids. Germline-derived CDR1 and CDR2 are LNHDA and SQIVND (reference sequence). Trimming took off 6 bases at V and 4 bases at J, with 18 bases between the two ends. CDR3 amino acids: CASSPSGFGSTEAFF. The CDR3 coding sequence is TGTGCCAGTAGCCCCTCGGGGTTTGGGAGCACTGAAGCTTTCTTT.

V gene TRBV5-6 combines with J gene TRBJ2-1; D remains ambiguous. CDR3 length: 13 amino acids. V was shortened by 2 bases and J by 4 bases, with 7 bases between the two germline ends. Germline CDR1 and CDR2: SGHDT and YYEEEE. DNA of the CDR3: TGTGCCAGCAGCTTTTCACCATACAATGAGCAGTTCTTC. It is translated as CASSFSPYNEQFF.

J is TRBJ2-2 and V is TRBV7-9; TRBD1 or TRBD2 may be the D gene (5 bases each). V lost 7 bases to trimming and J lost 1 base, with 16 bases between them. This CDR3 is 16 amino acids long. Germline loops: CDR1 SEHNR, CDR2 FQNEAQ (reference sequence). CDR3 DNA sequence: TGTGCCAGCATCGAACCGGGACCGTTGAACACCGGGGAGCTGTTTTTT. Its protein product is CASIEPGPLNTGELFF. The full variable domain, with the rest looked up from reference TRBV7-9 and TRBJ2-2, is DTGVSQNPRHKITKRGQNVTFRCDPISEHNRLYWYRQTLGQGPEFLTYFQNEAQLEKSRLLSDRFSAERPKGSFSTLEIQRTEQGDSAMYLCASIEPGPLNTGELFFGEGSRLTVL.

This chain joins TRBV9 and TRBJ1-1; D is uncertain. Germline V lookup: CDR1 SGDLS, CDR2 YYNGEE. V was cut by 0 bases and J by 4 bases, with 7 bases left in between. CDR3 length: 13 amino acids. The chain's CDR3 is CASSVGASTEAFF. The CDR3 DNA sequence: TGTGCCAGCAGCGTAGGGGCATCCACTGAAGCTTTCTTT.

The chain carries TRBV23-1 and TRBJ2-3; 11 bases align to TRBD2. TRBV23-1 belongs to the ORF category, with a function that is uncertain. The CDR3 consists of 19 residues. Trimming removed 0 bases from V and 0 bases from J; junction bases left unmatched: 8. The CDR3 region is CASSQSRLAGGLSTDTQYF. The CDR3, as DNA: TGCGCCAGCAGTCAATCCCGGCTAGCGGGGGGCCTCAGCACAGATACGCAGTATTTT.

The J gene is TRBJ1-4, the V gene TRBV30; D gene uncertain. Trimming cost V 5 bases and J 0 bases, with 7 bases left between them. CDR3 length: 13 residues. From germline, CDR1 is GTSNPN and CDR2 SVGIG (reference sequence). The CDR3 DNA is TGTGCCTGGGCGCCCACAACTAATGAAAAACTGTTTTTT. It specifies CAWAPTTNEKLFF.

This chain uses TRBV6-5 with TRBJ1-4, with D uncertain. This CDR3 region has 13 residues. V lost 0 bases and J lost 7, with 6 bases in between. Germline lookup yields CDR1 MNHEY and CDR2 SVGAGI. CDR3 protein: CASSYSSGEKLFF. The CDR3 DNA is TGTGCCAGCAGTTACTCTTCCGGTGAAAAACTGTTTTTT.

The chain combines TRBV5-1 with TRBJ1-1; D gene unclear. The CDR3 contains 12 residues. The V gene lost 7 bases and the J gene lost 4 bases, with 11 bases spanning the gap. Germline V lookup: CDR1 SGHRS, CDR2 YFSETQ. In DNA form, the CDR3 reads TGCGCCAGCGCTTTGGGGTCCACTGAAGCTTTCTTT. The encoded protein is CASALGSTEAFF.

CDR3 bases: TGTGCCAGCAGCGTAGAGGGGACAGCCTTTTCACCCCTCCACTTT. This gives the protein CASSVEGTAFSPLHF. This rearrangement joins TRBV9 to TRBJ1-6; 7 bases match TRBD1. The CDR3 is 15 residues long. Germline CDR1 and CDR2: SGDLS and YYNGEE. The junction had 6 bases not matched to a gene; V was cut back by 0 bases and J by 9 bases. Looking up the rest from reference TRBV9 and TRBJ1-6 gives the full variable domain: DSGVTQTPKHLITATGQRVTLRCSPRSGDLSVYWYQQSLDQGLQFLIQYYNGEERAKGNILERFSAQQFPDLHSELNLSSLELGDSALYFCASSVEGTAFSPLHFGNGTRLTVT.

This sequence joins TRBV4-3 and TRBJ2-3; no reliable D call. Trimming removed 0 bases from V and 3 bases from J, with 10 bases in between. The CDR3 runs 15 residues. CDR1 is LGHNA, CDR2 YSLEER, per germline. The CDR3 DNA is TGCGCCAGCAGCCAAGAAAATGATTTTACAGATACGCAGTATTTT. Its protein product is CASSQENDFTDTQYF.

The V call is TRBV2, the J call TRBJ1-1; D call uncertain. Germline loops: CDR1 SNHLY, CDR2 FYNNEI. Deletions cut 4 bases from V and 0 bases from J, with 9 bases between. The length of the CDR3 is 14 residues. CDR3 sequence (DNA): TGTGCCAGCAGTGGCCGCAGTATGAACACTGAAGCTTTCTTT. This encodes CASSGRSMNTEAFF.